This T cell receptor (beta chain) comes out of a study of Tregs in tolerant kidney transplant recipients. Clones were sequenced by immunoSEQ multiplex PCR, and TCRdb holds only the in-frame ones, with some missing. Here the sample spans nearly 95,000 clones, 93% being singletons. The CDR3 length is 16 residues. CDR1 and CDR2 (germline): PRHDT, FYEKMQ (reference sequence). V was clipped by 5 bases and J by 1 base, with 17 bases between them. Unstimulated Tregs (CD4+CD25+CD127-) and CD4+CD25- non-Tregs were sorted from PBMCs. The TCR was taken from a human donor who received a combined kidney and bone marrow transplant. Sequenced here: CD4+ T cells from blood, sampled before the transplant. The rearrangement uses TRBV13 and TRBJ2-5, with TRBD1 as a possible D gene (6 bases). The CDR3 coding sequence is TGTGCCAGCAGCGGCGTTACCTCAGGGGTCCAAGAGACCCAGTACTTC. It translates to CASSGVTSGVQETQYF.